Sequencing of this T cell receptor beta chain was carried out in a study of CD8+CD57+ T cells in acquired aplastic anemia. V was clipped by 3 bases and J by 7 bases; unmatched bases: 8. The CDR3 is 17 amino acids. The V gene's germline CDR1 is ENHRY and CDR2 SYGVKD. Genomic DNA acted as the template from which TCR beta VDJ combination and CDR3 sequence profiling were carried out. TCRdb independently ran MiXCR on the reads; one entry per CDR3 protein. Of about 420,000 distinct CDR3 sequences in the sample, just under 70% were seen once. This clonotype was found a few times. This TCR was sampled from a human donor in good health, serving as a control. The sample was sorted CD4+, CD8+, or CD8+CD57+ T cells (not recorded which) from PBMCs. This sequence joins TRBV10-3 and TRBJ2-3; TRBD2 agrees at 15 bases. The CDR3 region has the DNA TGTGCCATCAGTGAACGGCCAGGGACTAGCGGGAGGCATACGCAGTATTTT. Protein: CAISERPGTSGRHTQYF.